These 26 T cell receptor beta chains share one sample of origin, sequenced in a study of chemoradiotherapy in HPV16-positive cancers. TCRdb keeps only in-frame clones here, not all; method: immunoSEQ multiplex PCR. This table has 1,000 to 1,500 clones, 76% appearing once. Sequencing used tumor tissue, obtained from a patient who underwent chemoradiotherapy. Source of these receptors: a human donor with HPV-associated anogenital cancer.

V gene TRBV5-6 combines with J gene TRBJ2-1; no clear D gene. The CDR3 is 13 amino acids. The germline V gene has CDR1 SGHDT and CDR2 YYEEEE. Trimming shortened V by 5 bases and J by 9 bases, and 15 bases separated the two germline ends. CDR3 nucleotide sequence: TGTGCCAGCAGTGCCGCCGGGCCGGGTGAGCAGTTCTTC. Translated: CASSAAGPGEQFF.

J is TRBJ2-7 and V is TRBV28, with 8 bases that match TRBD1. J lost 3 bases, V lost 1 base, and 8 bases had no gene match. Germline CDR1 is MDHEN and CDR2 is SYDVKM. The CDR3 is 16 amino acids. The CDR3 region is CASSLSPGQGSYEQYF. Here the CDR3 DNA reads TGTGCCAGCAGTTTATCCCCTGGACAGGGCAGCTACGAGCAGTACTTC.

The chain couples TRBV7-2 to TRBJ2-3; 7 bases fit TRBD1. The V and J ends lost 5 bases and 4 bases, in that order; junction bases with no gene match: 9. This CDR3 is 15 amino acids long. CDR1 is SGHTA and CDR2 is FQGNSA in the germline V gene. The CDR3 sequence is CASSPRQGTADTQYF. In DNA form, the CDR3 reads TGTGCCAGCAGCCCCCGACAGGGAACGGCAGATACGCAGTATTTT. Full variable domain (rest looked up from reference TRBV7-2 and TRBJ2-3): GAGVSQSPSNKVTEKGKDVELRCDPISGHTALYWYRQSLGQGLEFLIYFQGNSAPDKSGLPSDRFSAERTGGSVSTLTIQRTQQEDSAVYLCASSPRQGTADTQYFGPGTRLTVL.

The chain joins TRBV16 to TRBJ1-2; no definite D call. The germline gives CDR1 KGHSY, CDR2 FQNENV. V lost 2 bases and J 6 bases, leaving 13 bases between the germline ends. CDR3 size: 14 residues. The CDR3 loop reads CASSQPTAQDGYTF. The CDR3 DNA reads TGTGCCAGCAGCCAACCTACAGCGCAGGATGGCTACACCTTC.

The V gene is TRBV19, the J gene TRBJ1-2; D ambiguous. Trimming left V 2 bases short and J 7 bases short, with 17 bases between. The CDR3 totals 15 residues. Germline V lookup: CDR1 LNHDA, CDR2 SQIVND (reference sequence). The DNA for the CDR3 is TGTGCCAGTAGTATAATGAGGGATCGGACTTTTGGCTACACCTTC. Encoded protein: CASSIMRDRTFGYTF.

V and J are TRBV25-1 and TRBJ2-6; TRBD2 might be the D (6 bases). This CDR3 contains 17 residues. Trimming cost V 5 bases and J 2 bases, with 16 bases left between them. Germline CDR1 is MGHDK and CDR2 is SYGVNS. The CDR3, as DNA: TGTGCCAGCAGTCCACGGGTGGGGGGTACTGGGGCCAACGTCCTGACTTTC. Its protein product is CASSPRVGGTGANVLTF.

This sequence joins TRBV6-5 and TRBJ2-7; no reliable D call. V was clipped by 5 bases and J by 2 bases, with 10 bases between them. Per germline, CDR1 MNHEY and CDR2 SVGAGI. The length of the CDR3 is 13 residues. The chain's CDR3 is CASSTQGTYEQYF. CDR3 sequence (DNA): TGTGCCAGCAGTACCCAAGGGACCTACGAGCAGTACTTC.

The chain couples TRBV27 to TRBJ2-7; D is unresolved. V lost 8 bases and J lost 6, with 11 bases in between. CDR1 is MNHEY and CDR2 is SMNVEV in the germline V gene (reference sequence). The CDR3 is 11 residues long. CDR3 bases: TGTGCCAGCGGAATACGCGTCGAGCAGTACTTC. Its protein product is CASGIRVEQYF.

This clone rates as large (0.1 to 1%). Within the sample, other DNA sequences also encode this same CDR3. This chain links TRBV19 with TRBJ1-2; 8 positions match TRBD1. Germline values: CDR1 LNHDA, CDR2 SQIVND (reference sequence). The CDR3 runs 15 residues. Trimming cost V 3 bases and J 4 bases; bases outside gene matches: 7. This chain's CDR3 is CASSIYRDRTYGYTF. CDR3 in DNA: TGTGCCAGTAGTATCTACCGGGACAGGACCTATGGCTACACCTTC.

V is TRBV19 and J is TRBJ2-1; 8 bases match TRBD1. The CDR3 has 15 amino acids. Germline V CDR1 and CDR2: LNHDA, SQIVND (reference sequence). V shed 5 bases, J shed 2 bases, and the junction held 5 bases outside the gene matches. The CDR3 loop reads CASSPGQETYNEQFF. In DNA, the CDR3 is TGTGCCAGTAGTCCGGGACAGGAGACCTACAATGAGCAGTTCTTC.

This sequence joins TRBV5-1 and TRBJ2-2; no clear D. Trimming pared 2 bases from V and 6 bases from J, leaving 8 bases between. The CDR3 runs to 13 residues. CDR1 SGHRS and CDR2 YFSETQ come from the germline V gene. The CDR3 coding sequence is TGCGCCAGCAGCTTTCAAAGCGCCGGGGAGCTGTTTTTT. It specifies CASSFQSAGELFF. The full variable domain, completed using reference TRBV5-1 and TRBJ2-2, is KAGVTQTPRYLIKTRGQQVTLSCSPISGHRSVSWYQQTPGQGLQFLFEYFSETQRNKGNFPGRFSGRQFSNSRSEMNVSTLELGDSALYLCASSFQSAGELFFGEGSRLTVL.

The CDR3 here is CASSERQGVGETQYF. The DNA of the CDR3 is TGCGCCAGCAGTGAGCGACAGGGCGTCGGGGAGACCCAGTACTTC. The chain employs TRBV10-1 and TRBJ2-5; 7 nucleotides align to TRBD1. V lost 2 bases and J lost 5; bases outside the gene matches: 8. The CDR3 has 15 amino acids. CDR1 and CDR2 from the germline V gene are WNHNN and SYGVQD (reference sequence).

This chain links TRBV7-2 with TRBJ2-7; possible D gene TRBD1, 5 bases. Deletions cut 1 base from V and 6 bases from J, with 13 bases between. Germline CDR1 is SGHTA and CDR2 is FQGNSA. This CDR3 spans 14 amino acids. The CDR3 coding sequence is TGTGCCAGCAGCTTAGTCCCAGGGTTGGGCGAGCAGTACTTC. It is translated as CASSLVPGLGEQYF.

This rearrangement joins TRBV5-1 to TRBJ2-1, with D tentatively TRBD1 or TRBD2 (5 bases each). Germline V CDR1 and CDR2: SGHRS, YFSETQ. Trimming stripped 0 bases from V and 3 bases from J, with 10 bases between. The CDR3 has 15 amino acids. CDR3 coding DNA: TGCGCCAGCAGCTTGGGGGGGACGGACTACAATGAGCAGTTCTTC. Translation gives CASSLGGTDYNEQFF.

The V and J genes are TRBV28 and TRBJ1-3, with D possibly matching TRBD1 (5 bases). CDR3 length: 16 residues. CDR1 and CDR2 from the germline V gene are MDHEN and SYDVKM. Deletions cut 3 bases from V and 4 bases from J, with 16 bases between. The CDR3 sequence: CASSFESQGYGNTIYF. For the CDR3, the DNA is TGTGCCAGCAGTTTCGAATCGCAGGGTTACGGAAACACCATATATTTT.

The V and J genes are TRBV6-5 and TRBJ2-2, with D unclear. Germline V lookup: CDR1 MNHEY, CDR2 SVGAGI. This CDR3 is built from 14 residues. V was shortened by 6 bases and J by 3 bases, with 11 bases between the two germline ends. CDR3 nucleotide sequence: TGTGCCAGCAGATTATTCCGGGACACCGGGGAGCTGTTTTTT. Translated: CASRLFRDTGELFF.

The CDR3 sequence: CASSIPRQIYYGYTF. The DNA of the CDR3 is TGTGCCAGTAGTATCCCCCGACAGATTTACTATGGCTACACCTTC. The chain uses TRBV19 and TRBJ1-2; D is perhaps TRBD1 (5 bases). The ends were cut back, 3 bases at V and 3 bases at J, with 14 bases in the middle. CDR1 and CDR2 (germline): LNHDA, SQIVND (reference sequence). The CDR3 runs 15 residues.

The genes are TRBV4-2 and TRBJ2-7; 9 nucleotides agree with TRBD2. Looked up from germline, CDR1 is LGHNA and CDR2 is YNFKEQ. V lost 1 base, J lost 8 bases, and 9 bases stayed unmatched. The CDR3 is made up of 15 amino acids. Written as DNA, the CDR3 is TGTGCCAGCAGCCAAGGTGGGACTAGCAGCTCCCAGCAGTACTTC. This sequence encodes CASSQGGTSSSQQYF.

The chain recombines TRBV7-9 with TRBJ2-3; D not resolved. Germline V gene data show CDR1 as SEHNR and CDR2 as FQNEAQ (reference sequence). Trimming pared 2 bases from V and 4 bases from J, leaving 1 base between. The CDR3 consists of 11 residues. CDR3: CASSLSDTQYF. DNA for the CDR3: TGTGCCAGCAGCTTATCAGATACGCAGTATTTT. Together with reference TRBV7-9 and TRBJ2-3, the CDR3 gives the full variable domain: DTGVSQNPRHKITKRGQNVTFRCDPISEHNRLYWYRQTLGQGPEFLTYFQNEAQLEKSRLLSDRFSAERPKGSFSTLEIQRTEQGDSAMYLCASSLSDTQYFGPGTRLTVL.

The rearrangement links TRBV19 to TRBJ1-2; D gene ambiguous. Germline CDR1 and CDR2: LNHDA and SQIVND (reference sequence). Trimming stripped 6 bases from V and 1 base from J, with 9 bases between. The CDR3 has 13 amino acids. For the CDR3, the DNA is TGTGCCAGTAGCGTGGCGGGTAACTATGGCTACACCTTC. This translates into CASSVAGNYGYTF.

Only one count was recorded for this clone. Its ends do not fully match the called genes, so a read error is possible. The chain recombines TRBV7-7 with TRBJ2-1; 12 nucleotides match TRBD2. The CDR3 consists of 18 residues. Germline assignment: CDR1 SSHAT and CDR2 FNYEAQ (reference sequence). The CDR3 nucleotides are TGTGCTAGCAGCTTAGAGGGACTAGCGGGTTCCCCTTACAATGAGCAGTTCTTC. Its translation: CASSLEGLAGSPYNEQFF.

The chain is built from TRBV6-1 and TRBJ1-3; no reliable D call. The V end lost 4 bases, the J end lost 0 bases, and 13 bases lay between the germline ends. The CDR3 is 16 residues long. In germline, CDR1 is MNHNS, CDR2 SASEGT. CDR3 sequence: CASSGLTGYSGNTIYF. The CDR3 bases are TGTGCCAGCAGTGGCCTGACCGGCTACTCTGGAAACACCATATATTTT.

CDR3 residues: CASSSRAGHEQYF. The CDR3 DNA sequence: TGTGCCAGCAGCTCCCGTGCGGGTCACGAGCAGTACTTC. The chain combines TRBV7-3 with TRBJ2-7; D may be TRBD2 (5 bases). Per the germline V gene, CDR1 is SGHTA and CDR2 is FQGTGA. The CDR3 sequence is 13 residues long. Trimming took off 4 bases at V and 5 bases at J, with 12 bases between the two ends.

This clone was counted a single time. The genes are TRBV27 and TRBJ2-7; TRBD2 matches 9 bases. With 3 bases clipped from V and 2 bases from J, the junction kept 5 bases outside the gene matches. The germline V gene has CDR1 MNHEY and CDR2 SMNVEV (reference sequence). This CDR3 is built from 15 residues. CDR3 DNA: TGTGCCAGCAGTTTTAGCGGGAGTATTCCCTACGAGCAGTACTTC. Its protein product is CASSFSGSIPYEQYF.

The V call is TRBV19, the J call TRBJ2-1; maybe TRBD2 (6 bases). The germline CDR1 and CDR2 sequences are LNHDA and SQIVND (reference sequence). Trimming shortened V by 10 bases and J by 1 base, and 17 bases separated the two germline ends. The CDR3 runs 15 residues. The CDR3 DNA follows: TGTGCCACCTCAAAGAGCGGGTTATCCTACAATGAGCAGTTCTTC. It is translated as CATSKSGLSYNEQFF.

This clone was detected once. The chain uses TRBV28 and TRBJ2-5, with a possible D match to TRBD2 (5 bases). Trimming stripped 4 bases from V and 5 bases from J, with 8 bases between. CDR3 size: 12 residues. The germline gives CDR1 MDHEN, CDR2 SYDVKM. As DNA, the CDR3 is TGTGCCAGCAGTTCCACGGGGGAGACCCAGTACTTC. Amino acid sequence: CASSSTGETQYF.